This TCR beta chain is drawn from a study of CXCR3-negative and CXCR3-positive naive CD8 T cells (dated by TCRdb to about 2019). Broadly, across the study: About 150 million TRB reads were obtained in total, roughly 1.5 +/- 0.3 million reads per library. Diversity and physicochemical repertoire analyses were performed on around twelve donors pooled from two independent experiments. TRBV-TRBJ cluster analysis included naive subsets from about 5 donors and memory cells from 3 donors.

Comments on this clonotype: What this receptor recognizes is not known.

CDR1 and CDR2, looked up from the germline V gene, are SGHRS and YFSETQ. The CDR3 has 13 amino acids, counting the end cysteine and phenylalanine. The DNA sequence is not available. TCRdb shows the sequencer as NextSeq 550. The Human TCR Profiling Kit (MiLaboratory) was used to prepare UMI-labeled 5' RACE TRB cDNA libraries. The full amount of extracted RNA was used for cDNA synthesis, and the full amount of resulting cDNA was used for PCR amplification. The libraries were made side by side, with each library going through the same number of PCR cycles. From the authors' description of their analysis: About 49,000 +/- 11,000 unique UMI-labeled TRB cDNA molecules per library were extracted with MIGEC and MiXCR, with at least two reads per UMI required. Each library averaged around 40,000 +/- 10,000 functional in-frame TRB CDR3 nucleotide clonotypes without stop codons. After downsampling to 5000 UMI-labeled TRB molecules per sample, diversity metrics, including normalized Shannon-Wiener and Chao1, were computed in VDJtools. For the central five CDR3 residues, VDJtools calculated physicochemical properties weighted by clonotype size, namely interaction energy, strength, volume and Kidera factor 4. TCRdb reprocessed the reads and assigns one entry to each CDR3 protein sequence, leaving out DNA. The V and J calls come from TCRdb's annotation, not from the publication. This sample's table contains approximately 52,000 distinct CDR3 sequences. Jointly, the top ten make up approximately 16% of the sample.

On the study overall, not on this receptor specifically: CXCR3 expression partially decreased after cryopreservation, so most assays used freshly isolated PBMCs. Because surface CD5, which has been linked to self-reactivity in mice, was comparable between naive subsets, TCR interaction strength was also inferred from TRB CDR3 physicochemical properties. Naive CXCR3-negative and CXCR3-positive cells from the same donor showed similar TRBV-TRBJ usage, whereas memory cells showed distinct patterns. Both naive subsets had comparably high repertoire diversity, while memory CD8+ T cells had much lower repertoire diversity.

Each CD8+ T cell subset was flow-sorted in triplicate, with 250,000 to 350,000 cells per subset placed directly into RLT lysis buffer. Standard density gradient centrifugation was used to isolate peripheral blood mononuclear cells from buffy coats. Total RNA was extracted from sorted cells with an RNeasy Mini Kit. Sequenced input: memory CD8+ T cells from blood. According to the study, the label for this sample's cell subset or site signals: conventional CD8+ memory T cells (TMEM), sorted as controls. The sequence came from a human donor in good health. Some clones in this sample may be carry-over from other donors' samples. Recombination connected TRBV5-1 to TRBJ2-7; TCRdb's D gene call, TRBD1, goes unchecked for lack of DNA. The CDR3 here reads CASSWGQAAEQYF.